This TCR beta chain was found in a study of cytomegalovirus exposure and HLA in healthy donors. Study findings and constraints: The study labeled 150 to 200 TCR beta chains cytomegalovirus-associated.

Healthy donors of bone marrow made up the group. Donors sampled were nominally healthy, though unrecorded immune exposures were likely. As for this clone: Antigen: not known.

The CDR3 loop spans 13 amino acids. The PCR used 60 Vbeta and 13 Jbeta primers. Here immunoSEQ multiplex PCR was the method, and the copy in TCRdb shows in-frame clones only, minus some. The sample consists of about 110,000 clones, roughly 77% of them appearing once. Material: PBMCs. V gene TRBV1 combines with J gene TRBJ2-5; the table's D gene call, TRBD2, was not cross checked with the DNA. The J call is doubtful: the DNA matches TRBJ2-7 better. TRBV1 corresponds to a pseudogene. The TCR was taken from a man in his forties in good health and CMV-seronegative. The CDR3 DNA follows: TGCACCAGCCTGACTAGCGGCTCCTACGAGCAGTACTTC. Encoded protein: CTSLTSGSYEQYF.